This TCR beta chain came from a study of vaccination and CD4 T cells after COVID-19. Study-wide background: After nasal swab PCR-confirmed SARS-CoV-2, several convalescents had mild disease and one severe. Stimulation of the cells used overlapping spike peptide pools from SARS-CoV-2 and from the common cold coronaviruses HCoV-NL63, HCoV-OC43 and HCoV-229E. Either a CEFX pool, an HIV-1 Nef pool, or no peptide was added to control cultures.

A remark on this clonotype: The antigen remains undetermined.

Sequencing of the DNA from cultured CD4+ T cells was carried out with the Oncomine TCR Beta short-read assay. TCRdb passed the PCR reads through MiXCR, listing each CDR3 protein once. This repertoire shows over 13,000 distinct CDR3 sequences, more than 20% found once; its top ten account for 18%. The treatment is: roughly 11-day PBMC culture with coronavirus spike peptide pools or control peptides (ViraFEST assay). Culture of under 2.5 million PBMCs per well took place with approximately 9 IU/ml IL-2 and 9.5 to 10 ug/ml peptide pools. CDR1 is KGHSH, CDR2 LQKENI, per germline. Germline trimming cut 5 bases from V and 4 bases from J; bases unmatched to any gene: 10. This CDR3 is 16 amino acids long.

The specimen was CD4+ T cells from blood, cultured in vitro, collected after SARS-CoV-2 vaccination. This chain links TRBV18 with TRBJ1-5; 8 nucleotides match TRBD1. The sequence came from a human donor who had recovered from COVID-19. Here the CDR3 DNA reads TGTGCCAGCTCAGACGGACAGGGTCGAATGAATCAGCCCCAGCATTTT. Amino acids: CASSDGQGRMNQPQHF.